The clone carrying this T cell receptor beta chain was seen a handful of times. No antigen is known for it. Carried by the TCR beta cDNA libraries were unique molecular identifiers. With roughly 1 to 10 million T cells as the source, a few hundred thousand cDNA molecules resulted. One entry per CDR3 protein results from TCRdb running MiXCR on the PCR reads. Among approximately 730,000 distinct CDR3 sequences, 30% were seen once, and the ten largest hold approximately 0.55%. The length of the CDR3 is 13 residues. The V gene lost 10 bases and the J gene lost 7 bases, with 14 bases spanning the gap. Germline CDR1 MDHEN, CDR2 SYDVKM. This sample was taken from a study of post-analysis software for immune sequencing data. Broader study findings: Significantly lower normalized Chao1 diversity was seen in multiple sclerosis patients than in controls. With TRBV5-6, TRBV5-1 and TRBV20-1 included, about five TRBV segments were more frequent in patients than in controls. Under the F measure, samples that were prepared in one batch clustered strongly together.

The clonotype comes from a girl aged 10 to 17 with multiple sclerosis. This rearrangement joins TRBV28 to TRBJ1-6; TRBD1 might be the D (5 bases). Sequenced input: blood. The CDR3 reads CANSRSGNSPLHF. The CDR3 DNA reads as TGTGCCAATTCGCGATCAGGGAATTCACCCCTCCACTTT.